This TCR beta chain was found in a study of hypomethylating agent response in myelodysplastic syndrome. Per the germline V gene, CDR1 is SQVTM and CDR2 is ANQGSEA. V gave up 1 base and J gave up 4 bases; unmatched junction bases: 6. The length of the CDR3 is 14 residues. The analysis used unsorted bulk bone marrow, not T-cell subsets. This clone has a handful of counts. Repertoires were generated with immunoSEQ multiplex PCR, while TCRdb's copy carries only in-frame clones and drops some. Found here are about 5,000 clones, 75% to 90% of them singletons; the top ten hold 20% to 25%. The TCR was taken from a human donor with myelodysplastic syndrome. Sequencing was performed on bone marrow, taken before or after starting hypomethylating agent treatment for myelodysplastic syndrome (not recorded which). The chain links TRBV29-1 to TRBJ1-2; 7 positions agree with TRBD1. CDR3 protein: CSVEGQGRGYGYTF. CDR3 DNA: TGCAGCGTTGAAGGACAGGGTAGGGGCTATGGCTACACCTTC.